The rows below give T cell receptor beta chains drawn from one sample of a study of a mutant IDH1 vaccine in newly diagnosed glioma. Antigens of these TCRs are unknown. Assay used: immunoSEQ multiplex PCR; TCRdb lists only in-frame clones, some missing. The table shows 37,000 or so clones, with about four fifths occurring only once. The material sequenced was PBMCs, taken from a glioma patient whose treatment included an IDH1 peptide vaccine. The receptors were gathered from a man aged 25-45 years with glioma. CDR3s include the opening cysteine and the closing phenylalanine or tryptophan. A D gene is named only where the DNA matches it firmly. Size values are once, few and many counts, or a class for expanded clones, and some rows have none.

TGTGCCAGCAGCTCCCTCCACCTACTCTATAATTCACCCCTCCACTTT	CASSSLHLLYNSPLHF	.	TRBV7-2	TRBJ1-6	.
TGTGCCATCAGTGAGTCATGGGAGGGGGCGTTTGGCCGAAACACCATATATTTT	CAISESWEGAFGRNTIYF	TRBD1	TRBV10-3	TRBJ1-3	once
TGCGCCAGCAGGGTAACACGCAATGAGCAGTTCTTC	CASRVTRNEQFF	.	TRBV10-2	TRBJ2-1	.
TGTGCCAGCAGCGTAACACAGGGGGTCGCGGGCTACACCTTC	CASSVTQGVAGYTF	TRBD1	TRBV5-6	TRBJ1-2	.
TGTGCCAGCAGTGGGACAGGGACCGGGGAGCTGTTTTTT	CASSGTGTGELFF	TRBD1	TRBV25-1	TRBJ2-2	.
TGTGCCAGCAGCTTAGCTCCCCCTGAGACCCAGTACTTC	CASSLAPPETQYF	.	TRBV11-2	TRBJ2-5	.
TGTGCCAGCAGTTCAGGGGGTGGGCCCCAGCATTTT	CASSSGGGPQHF	TRBD1	TRBV7-9	TRBJ1-5	.
TGTGCCTGGAGTAGGGATTCTAGCACAGATACGCAGTATTTT	CAWSRDSSTDTQYF	.	TRBV30	TRBJ2-3	.
TGCGCCAGCGGGACATCTGGGAACACTGAAGCTTTCTTT	CASGTSGNTEAFF	.	TRBV10-1	TRBJ1-1	.
TGTGCCACCGCCGCCCGTCAAGAGACCCAGTACTTC	CATAARQETQYF	.	TRBV15	TRBJ2-5	.
TGTGCCAGTAGGGAAGGAGCCACTGAAGCTTTCTTT	CASREGATEAFF	.	TRBV19	TRBJ1-1	few
TGTGCCTCCGGACAGGGGTTGGACCAAGAGACCCAGTACTTC	CASGQGLDQETQYF	TRBD1	TRBV30	TRBJ2-5	few
TGTGCCAGCAGCCACTTAGGGGGAACAAGAAGTTACGAGCAGTACTTC	CASSHLGGTRSYEQYF	.	TRBV14	TRBJ2-7	.
TGCGCCAGCAGCCAAGAACGAGACAGAGATTTTTATGGCTACACCTTC	CASSQERDRDFYGYTF	.	TRBV4-3	TRBJ1-2	.
TGCGCCAGCAGTGCAGGGGGCCGGGAAGCTTTCTTT	CASSAGGREAFF	TRBD1	TRBV10-1	TRBJ1-1	medium-sized
TGTGCCAGCAGGGCTCTTACCAAAAACATTCAGTACTTC	CASRALTKNIQYF	.	TRBV5-6	TRBJ2-4	.
TGTGCCAGCAGTTACTCAGCCAAGAACACCGGGGAGCTGTTTTTT	CASSYSAKNTGELFF	.	TRBV6-6	TRBJ2-2	.
TGTGCCAGCTCGCAGGACAGGGTCACTGAAGCTTTCTTT	CASSQDRVTEAFF	TRBD1	TRBV18	TRBJ1-1	.
TGTGCCAGCAGTCCCACAGGGGGAAGCAATCAGCCCCAGCATTTT	CASSPTGGSNQPQHF	TRBD1	TRBV6-5	TRBJ1-5	.
TGTGCCAGCAGCATCAACCGAAGGGAGGCCTCCTACAATGAGCAGTTCTTC	CASSINRREASYNEQFF	.	TRBV7-9	TRBJ2-1	.